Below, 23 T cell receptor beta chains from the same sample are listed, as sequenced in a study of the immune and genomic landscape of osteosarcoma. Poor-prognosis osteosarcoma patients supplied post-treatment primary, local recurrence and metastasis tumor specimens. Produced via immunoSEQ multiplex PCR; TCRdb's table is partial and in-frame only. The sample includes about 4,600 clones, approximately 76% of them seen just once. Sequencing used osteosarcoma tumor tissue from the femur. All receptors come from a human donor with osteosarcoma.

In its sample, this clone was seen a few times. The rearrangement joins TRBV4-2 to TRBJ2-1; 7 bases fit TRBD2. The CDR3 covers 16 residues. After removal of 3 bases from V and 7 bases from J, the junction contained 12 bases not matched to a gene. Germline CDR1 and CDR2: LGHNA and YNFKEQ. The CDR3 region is CASSHGGFSDWNEQFF. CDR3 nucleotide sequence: TGTGCCAGCAGCCACGGGGGGTTTTCAGATTGGAATGAGCAGTTCTTC.

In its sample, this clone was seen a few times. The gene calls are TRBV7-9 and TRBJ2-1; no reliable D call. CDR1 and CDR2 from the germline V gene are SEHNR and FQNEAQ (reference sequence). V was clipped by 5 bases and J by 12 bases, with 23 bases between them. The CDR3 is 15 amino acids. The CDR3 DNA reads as TGTGCCAGCAGCCAATTACGCTTGGCGAATGACGGGCAGTTCTTC. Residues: CASSQLRLANDGQFF.

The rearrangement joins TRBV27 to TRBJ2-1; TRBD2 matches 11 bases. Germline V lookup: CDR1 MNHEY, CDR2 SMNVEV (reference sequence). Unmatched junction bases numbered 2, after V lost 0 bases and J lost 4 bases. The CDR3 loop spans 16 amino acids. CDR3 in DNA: TGTGCCAGCAGTTTATCAGCTAGCGGGGGGTACAATGAGCAGTTCTTC. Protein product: CASSLSASGGYNEQFF.

CDR3 region: CASSRKGSYADTQYF. CDR3 nucleotides: TGTGCCAGTAGTCGTAAGGGGAGCTACGCAGATACGCAGTATTTT. V usage is TRBV19 and J usage is TRBJ2-3; either TRBD1 or TRBD2 may fit D (5 bases each). This CDR3 contains 15 residues. Trimming stripped 5 bases from V and 4 bases from J, with 16 bases between. CDR1 LNHDA and CDR2 SQIVND come from the germline V gene (reference sequence). Complete variable domain (other parts from reference TRBV19 and TRBJ2-3): DGGITQSPKYLFRKEGQNVTLSCEQNLNHDAMYWYRQDPGQGLRLIYYSQIVNDFQKGDIAEGYSVSREKKESFPLTVTSAQKNPTAFYLCASSRKGSYADTQYFGPGTRLTVL.

CDR3 residues: CASSQTTGTVANEQYF. The CDR3 nucleotides are TGCGCCAGCAGCCAAACCACCGGGACAGTCGCCAACGAGCAGTACTTC. V usage is TRBV4-1 and J usage is TRBJ2-7; 7 bases line up with TRBD1. Trimming removed 2 bases from V and 5 bases from J; junction bases left unmatched: 12. Germline V gives CDR1 MGHRA, CDR2 YSYEKL. The CDR3 runs 16 residues.

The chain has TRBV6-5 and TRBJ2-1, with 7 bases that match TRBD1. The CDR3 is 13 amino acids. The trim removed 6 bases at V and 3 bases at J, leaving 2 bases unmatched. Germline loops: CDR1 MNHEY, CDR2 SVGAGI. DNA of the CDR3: TGTGCCAGCAGGACAGGGCTCTACAATGAGCAGTTCTTC. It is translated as CASRTGLYNEQFF.

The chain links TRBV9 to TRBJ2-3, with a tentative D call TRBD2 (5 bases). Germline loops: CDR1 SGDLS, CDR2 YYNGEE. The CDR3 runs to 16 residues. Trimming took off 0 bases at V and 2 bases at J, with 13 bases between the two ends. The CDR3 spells CASSVEPAAYTDTQYF. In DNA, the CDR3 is TGTGCCAGCAGCGTAGAACCAGCGGCGTACACAGATACGCAGTATTTT.

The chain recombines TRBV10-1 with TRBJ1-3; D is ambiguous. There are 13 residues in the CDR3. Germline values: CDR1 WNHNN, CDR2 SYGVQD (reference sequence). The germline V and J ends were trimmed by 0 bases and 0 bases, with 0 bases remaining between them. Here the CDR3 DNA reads TGCGCCAGCAGTGAGTCCTCTGGAAACACCATATATTTT. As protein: CASSESSGNTIYF.

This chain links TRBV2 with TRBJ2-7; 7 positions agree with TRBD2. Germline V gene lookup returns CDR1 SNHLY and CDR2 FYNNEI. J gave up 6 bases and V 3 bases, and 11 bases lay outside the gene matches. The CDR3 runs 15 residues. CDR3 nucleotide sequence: TGTGCCAGCAGTGACAGGAGCGGGATCGCGGCCGAGCAGTACTTC. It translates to CASSDRSGIAAEQYF.

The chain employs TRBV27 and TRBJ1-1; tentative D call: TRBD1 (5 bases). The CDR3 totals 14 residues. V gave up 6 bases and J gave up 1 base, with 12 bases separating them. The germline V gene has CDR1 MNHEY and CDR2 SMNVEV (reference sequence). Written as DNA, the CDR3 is TGTGCCAGCAGGGGGGGACGGCGGAACACTGAAGCTTTCTTT. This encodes CASRGGRRNTEAFF.

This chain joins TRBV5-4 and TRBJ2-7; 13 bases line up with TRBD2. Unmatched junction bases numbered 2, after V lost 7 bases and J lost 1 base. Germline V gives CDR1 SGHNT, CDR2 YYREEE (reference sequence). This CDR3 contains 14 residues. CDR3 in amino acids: CASGLAGESYEQYF. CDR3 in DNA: TGTGCCAGCGGACTAGCGGGAGAGTCCTACGAGCAGTACTTC.

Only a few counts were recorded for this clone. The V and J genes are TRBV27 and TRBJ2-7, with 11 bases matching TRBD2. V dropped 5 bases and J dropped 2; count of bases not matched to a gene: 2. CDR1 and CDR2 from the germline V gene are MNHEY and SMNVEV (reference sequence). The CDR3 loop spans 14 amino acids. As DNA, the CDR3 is TGTGCCAGCAGTCCGGGACTAGCGGCCTACGAGCAGTACTTC. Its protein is CASSPGLAAYEQYF.

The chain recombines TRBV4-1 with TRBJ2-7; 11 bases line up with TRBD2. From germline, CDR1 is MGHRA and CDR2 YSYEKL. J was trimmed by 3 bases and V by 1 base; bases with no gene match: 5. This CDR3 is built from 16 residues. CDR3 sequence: CASSQVSSGRLYEQYF. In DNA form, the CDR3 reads TGCGCCAGCAGCCAAGTATCTAGCGGGAGGCTCTACGAGCAGTACTTC.

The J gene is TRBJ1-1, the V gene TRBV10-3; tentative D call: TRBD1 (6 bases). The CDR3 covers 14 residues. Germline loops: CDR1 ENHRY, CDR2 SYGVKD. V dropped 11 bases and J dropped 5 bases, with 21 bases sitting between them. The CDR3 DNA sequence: TGTGCCGCCCGGGGGAGGGGGGAAGGGACTGAAGCTTTCTTT. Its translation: CAARGRGEGTEAFF.

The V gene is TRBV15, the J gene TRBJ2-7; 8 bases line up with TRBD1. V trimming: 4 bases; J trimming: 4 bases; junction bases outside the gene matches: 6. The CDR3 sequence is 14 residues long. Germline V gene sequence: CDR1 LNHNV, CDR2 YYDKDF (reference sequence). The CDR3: CATSIGQGAYEQYF. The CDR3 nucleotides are TGTGCCACCAGCATCGGGCAGGGGGCGTACGAGCAGTACTTC.

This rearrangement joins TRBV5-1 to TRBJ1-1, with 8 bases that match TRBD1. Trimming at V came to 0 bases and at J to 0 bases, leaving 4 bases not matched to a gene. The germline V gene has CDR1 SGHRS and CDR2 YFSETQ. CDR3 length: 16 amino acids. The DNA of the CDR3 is TGCGCCAGCAGCTTGGAAAAGGGACAGGTGAACACTGAAGCTTTCTTT. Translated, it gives CASSLEKGQVNTEAFF.

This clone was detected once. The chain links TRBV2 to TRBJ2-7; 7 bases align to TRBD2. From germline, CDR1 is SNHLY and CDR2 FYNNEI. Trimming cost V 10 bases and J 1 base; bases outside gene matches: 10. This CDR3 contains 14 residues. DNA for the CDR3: TGTGCCAACACGAAACTAGCGACGTCCTACGAGCAGTACTTC. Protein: CANTKLATSYEQYF.

The CDR3 is CSVEVATGEKLFF. The CDR3 region has the DNA TGCAGCGTTGAAGTGGCGACGGGTGAAAAACTGTTTTTT. The genes are TRBV29-1 and TRBJ1-4; D not resolved. The CDR3 has 13 residues. Germline-derived CDR1 and CDR2 are SQVTM and ANQGSEA. The V gene lost 1 base and the J gene lost 7 bases, with 10 bases spanning the gap.

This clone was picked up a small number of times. CDR3 coding DNA: TGTGCCAGCACCCCATTCGTTTCAGCGGGAGGGAACACCGGGGAGCTGTTTTTT. Its translation: CASTPFVSAGGNTGELFF. The V gene is TRBV7-6, the J gene TRBJ2-2; 9 nucleotides align to TRBD2. The CDR3 loop spans 18 amino acids. Germline CDR1 and CDR2: SGHVS and FNYEAQ. J gave up 1 base and V 7 bases, and 13 bases lay outside the gene matches.

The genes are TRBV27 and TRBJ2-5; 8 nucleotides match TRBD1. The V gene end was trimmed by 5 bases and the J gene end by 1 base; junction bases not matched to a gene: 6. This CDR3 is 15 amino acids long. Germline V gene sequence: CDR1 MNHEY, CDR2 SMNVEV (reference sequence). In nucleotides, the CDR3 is TGTGCCAGCAGTGCCTTCAGGGGGCCCCAAGAGACCCAGTACTTC. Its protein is CASSAFRGPQETQYF.

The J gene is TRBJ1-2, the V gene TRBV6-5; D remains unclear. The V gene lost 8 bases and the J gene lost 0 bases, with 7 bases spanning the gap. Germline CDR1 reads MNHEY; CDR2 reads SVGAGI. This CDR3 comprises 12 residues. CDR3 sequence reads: CASATTNYGYTF. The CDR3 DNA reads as TGTGCCAGCGCGACTACTAACTATGGCTACACCTTC.

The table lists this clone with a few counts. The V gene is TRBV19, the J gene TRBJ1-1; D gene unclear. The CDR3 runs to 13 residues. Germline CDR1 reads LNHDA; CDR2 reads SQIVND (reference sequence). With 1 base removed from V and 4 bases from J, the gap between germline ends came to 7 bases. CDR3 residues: CASSIGPGTEAFF. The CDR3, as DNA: TGTGCCAGTAGTATAGGGCCCGGCACTGAAGCTTTCTTT.

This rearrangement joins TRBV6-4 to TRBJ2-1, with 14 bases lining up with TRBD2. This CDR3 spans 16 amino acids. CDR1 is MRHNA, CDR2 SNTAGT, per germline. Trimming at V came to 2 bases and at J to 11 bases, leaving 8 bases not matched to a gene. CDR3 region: CASSDLTGTSGSKQFF. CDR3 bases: TGTGCCAGCAGTGACCTAACGGGGACTAGCGGGAGTAAGCAGTTCTTC.